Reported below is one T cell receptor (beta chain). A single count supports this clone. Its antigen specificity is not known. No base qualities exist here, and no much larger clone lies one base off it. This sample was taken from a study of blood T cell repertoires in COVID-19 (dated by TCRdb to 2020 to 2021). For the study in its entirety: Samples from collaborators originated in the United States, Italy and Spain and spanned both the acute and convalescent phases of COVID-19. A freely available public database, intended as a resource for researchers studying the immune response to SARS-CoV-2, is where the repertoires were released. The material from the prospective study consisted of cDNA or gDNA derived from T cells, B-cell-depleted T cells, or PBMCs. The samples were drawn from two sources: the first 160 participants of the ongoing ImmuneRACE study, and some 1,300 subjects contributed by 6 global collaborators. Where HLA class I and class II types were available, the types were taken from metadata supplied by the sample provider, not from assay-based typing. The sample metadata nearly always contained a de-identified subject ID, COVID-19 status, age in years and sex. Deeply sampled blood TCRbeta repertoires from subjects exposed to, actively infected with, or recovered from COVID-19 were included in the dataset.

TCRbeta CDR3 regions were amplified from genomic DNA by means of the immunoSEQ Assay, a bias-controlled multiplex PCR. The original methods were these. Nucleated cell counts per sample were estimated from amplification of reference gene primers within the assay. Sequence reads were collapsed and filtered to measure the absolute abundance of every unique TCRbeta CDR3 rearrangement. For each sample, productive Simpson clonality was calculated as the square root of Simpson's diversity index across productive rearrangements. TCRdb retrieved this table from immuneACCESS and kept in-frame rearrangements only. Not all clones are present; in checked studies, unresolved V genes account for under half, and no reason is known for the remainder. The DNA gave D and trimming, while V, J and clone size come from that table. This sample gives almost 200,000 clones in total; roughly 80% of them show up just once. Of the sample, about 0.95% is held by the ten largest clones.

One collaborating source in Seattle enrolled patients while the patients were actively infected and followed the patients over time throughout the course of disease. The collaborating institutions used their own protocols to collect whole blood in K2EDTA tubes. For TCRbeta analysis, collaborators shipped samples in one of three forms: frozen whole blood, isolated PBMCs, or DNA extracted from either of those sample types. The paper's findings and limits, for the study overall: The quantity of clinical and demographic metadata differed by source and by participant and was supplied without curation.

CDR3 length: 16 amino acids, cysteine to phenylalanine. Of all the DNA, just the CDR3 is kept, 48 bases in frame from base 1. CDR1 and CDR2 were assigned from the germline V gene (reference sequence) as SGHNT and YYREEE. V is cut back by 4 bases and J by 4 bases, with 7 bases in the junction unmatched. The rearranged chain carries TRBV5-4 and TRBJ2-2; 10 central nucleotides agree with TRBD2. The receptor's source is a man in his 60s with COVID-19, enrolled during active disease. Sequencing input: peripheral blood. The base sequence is TGTGCCAGCAGCGCATTAGCGGGAGGTCTCACCGGGGAGCTGTTTTTT. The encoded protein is CASSALAGGLTGELFF.